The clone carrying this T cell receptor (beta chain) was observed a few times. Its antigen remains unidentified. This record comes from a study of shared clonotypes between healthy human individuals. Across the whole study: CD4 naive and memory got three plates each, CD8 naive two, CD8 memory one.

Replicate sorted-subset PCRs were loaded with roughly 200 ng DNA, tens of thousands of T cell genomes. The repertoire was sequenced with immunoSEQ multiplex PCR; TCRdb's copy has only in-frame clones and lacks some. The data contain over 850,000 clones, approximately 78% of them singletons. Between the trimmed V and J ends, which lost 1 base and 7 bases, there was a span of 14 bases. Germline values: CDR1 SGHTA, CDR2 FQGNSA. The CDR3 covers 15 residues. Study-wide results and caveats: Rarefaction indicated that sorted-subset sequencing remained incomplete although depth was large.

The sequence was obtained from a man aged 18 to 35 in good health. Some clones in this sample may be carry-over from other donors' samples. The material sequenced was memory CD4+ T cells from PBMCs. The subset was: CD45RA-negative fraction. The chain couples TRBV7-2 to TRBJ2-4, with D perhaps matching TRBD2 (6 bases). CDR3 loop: CASSLDGGRRNIQYF. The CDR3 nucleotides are TGTGCCAGCAGCTTAGATGGAGGGAGGAGGAACATTCAGTACTTC.